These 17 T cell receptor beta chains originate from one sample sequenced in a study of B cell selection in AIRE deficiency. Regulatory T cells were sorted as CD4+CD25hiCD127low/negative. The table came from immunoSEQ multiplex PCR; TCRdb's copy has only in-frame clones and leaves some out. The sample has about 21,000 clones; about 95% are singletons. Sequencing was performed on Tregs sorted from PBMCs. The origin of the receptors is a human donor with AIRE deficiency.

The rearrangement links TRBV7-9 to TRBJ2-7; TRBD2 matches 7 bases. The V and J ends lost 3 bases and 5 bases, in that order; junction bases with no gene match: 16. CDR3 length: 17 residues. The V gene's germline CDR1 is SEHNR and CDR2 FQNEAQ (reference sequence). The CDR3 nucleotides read TGTGCCAGCAGCTTGACGCGGGGGAGAGACAGAGAACACGAGCAGTACTTC. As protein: CASSLTRGRDREHEQYF.

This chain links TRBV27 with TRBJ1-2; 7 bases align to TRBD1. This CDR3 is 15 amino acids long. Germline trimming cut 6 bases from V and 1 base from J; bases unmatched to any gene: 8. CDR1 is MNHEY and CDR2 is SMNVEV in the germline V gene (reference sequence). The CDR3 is CASRVYRGNNYGYTF. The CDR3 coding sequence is TGTGCCAGCAGAGTTTACAGGGGAAATAACTATGGCTACACCTTC.

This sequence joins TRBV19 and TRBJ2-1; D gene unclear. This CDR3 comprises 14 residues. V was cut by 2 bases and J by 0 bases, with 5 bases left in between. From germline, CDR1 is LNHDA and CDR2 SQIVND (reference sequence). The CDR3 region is CASSIRASYNEQFF. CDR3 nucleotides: TGTGCCAGTAGTATACGGGCCTCCTACAATGAGCAGTTCTTC.

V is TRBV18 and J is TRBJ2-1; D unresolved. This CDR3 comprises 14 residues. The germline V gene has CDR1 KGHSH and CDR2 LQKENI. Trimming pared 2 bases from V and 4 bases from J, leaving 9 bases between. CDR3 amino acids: CASSPGSLYNEQFF. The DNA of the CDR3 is TGTGCCAGCTCACCAGGTAGCCTATACAATGAGCAGTTCTTC.

CDR3 protein: CASSPKRAGTGVDEQYF. DNA of the CDR3: TGTGCCAGCTCACCAAAGCGTGCCGGGACAGGGGTTGACGAGCAGTACTTC. This sequence joins TRBV18 and TRBJ2-7, with TRBD1 matching over 10 bases. Germline V lookup: CDR1 KGHSH, CDR2 LQKENI. V was pared by 2 bases and J by 5 bases, with 12 bases of the junction left unmatched. This CDR3 is 17 amino acids long. The full variable domain, its missing parts supplied by reference TRBV18 and TRBJ2-7, is NAGVMQNPRHLVRRRGQEARLRCSPMKGHSHVYWYRQLPEEGLKFMVYLQKENIIDESGMPKERFSAEFPKEGPSILRIQQVVRGDSAAYFCASSPKRAGTGVDEQYFGPGTRLTVT.

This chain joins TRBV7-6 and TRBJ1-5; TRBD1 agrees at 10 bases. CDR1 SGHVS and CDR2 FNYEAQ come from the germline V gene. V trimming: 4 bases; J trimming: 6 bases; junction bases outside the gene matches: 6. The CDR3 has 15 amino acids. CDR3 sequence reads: CASSSGTGVGQPQHF. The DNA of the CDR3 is TGTGCCAGCAGCTCAGGGACAGGGGTGGGTCAGCCCCAGCATTTT.

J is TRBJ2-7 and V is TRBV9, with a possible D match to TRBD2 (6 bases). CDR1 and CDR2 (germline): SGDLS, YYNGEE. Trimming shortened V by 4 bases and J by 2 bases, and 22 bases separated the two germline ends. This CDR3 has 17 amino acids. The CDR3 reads CASSSHSAGTATYEQYF. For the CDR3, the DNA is TGTGCCAGCAGCTCCCACTCGGCGGGGACGGCGACCTACGAGCAGTACTTC.

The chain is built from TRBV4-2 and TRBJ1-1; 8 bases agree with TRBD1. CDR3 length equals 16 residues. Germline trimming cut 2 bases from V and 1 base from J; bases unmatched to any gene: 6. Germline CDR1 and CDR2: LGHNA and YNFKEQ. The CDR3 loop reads CASSQSPGTGNTEAFF. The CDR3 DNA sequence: TGTGCCAGCAGCCAATCACCCGGGACAGGGAACACTGAAGCTTTCTTT.

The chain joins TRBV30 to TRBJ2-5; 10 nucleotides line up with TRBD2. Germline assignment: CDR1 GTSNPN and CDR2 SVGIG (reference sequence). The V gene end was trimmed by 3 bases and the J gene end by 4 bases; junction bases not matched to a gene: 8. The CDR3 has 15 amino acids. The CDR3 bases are TGTGCCTGGAGATTAGCGGGAGGAGGCGCAGAGACCCAGTACTTC. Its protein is CAWRLAGGGAETQYF.

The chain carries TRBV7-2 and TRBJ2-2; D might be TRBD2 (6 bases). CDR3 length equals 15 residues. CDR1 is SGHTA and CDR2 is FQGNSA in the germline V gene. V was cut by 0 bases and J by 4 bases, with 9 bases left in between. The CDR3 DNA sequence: TGTGCCAGCAGCTTAGCGGCCGGGGGCACCGGGGAGCTGTTTTTT. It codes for CASSLAAGGTGELFF.

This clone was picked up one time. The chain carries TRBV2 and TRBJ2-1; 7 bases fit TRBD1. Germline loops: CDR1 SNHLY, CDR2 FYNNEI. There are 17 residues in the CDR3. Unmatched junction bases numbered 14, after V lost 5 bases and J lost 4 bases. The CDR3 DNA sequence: TGTGCCAGCAGTTCCCGAGCTTTCAGGACAGGTTACAATGAGCAGTTCTTC. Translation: CASSSRAFRTGYNEQFF.

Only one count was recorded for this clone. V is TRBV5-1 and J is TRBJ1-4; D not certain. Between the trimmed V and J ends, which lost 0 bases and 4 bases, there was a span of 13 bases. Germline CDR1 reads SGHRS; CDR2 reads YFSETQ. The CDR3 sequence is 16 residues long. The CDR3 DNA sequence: TGCGCCAGCAGCTTGGCCGAGGGAGCCCTTAATGAAAAACTGTTTTTT. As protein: CASSLAEGALNEKLFF.

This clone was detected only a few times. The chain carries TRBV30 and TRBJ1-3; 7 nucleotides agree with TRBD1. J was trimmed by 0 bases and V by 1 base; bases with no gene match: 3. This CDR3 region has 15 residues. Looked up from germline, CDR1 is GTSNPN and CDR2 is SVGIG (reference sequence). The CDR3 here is CAWSDGTVSGNTIYF. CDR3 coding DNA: TGTGCCTGGAGTGACGGGACAGTCTCTGGAAACACCATATATTTT.

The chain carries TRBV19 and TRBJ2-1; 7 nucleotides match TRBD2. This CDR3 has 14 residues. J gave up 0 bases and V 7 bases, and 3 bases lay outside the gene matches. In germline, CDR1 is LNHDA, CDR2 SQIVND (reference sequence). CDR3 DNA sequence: TGTGCCAGTATCGGCGGGAGCTCCTACAATGAGCAGTTCTTC. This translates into CASIGGSSYNEQFF. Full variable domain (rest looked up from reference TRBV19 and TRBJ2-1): DGGITQSPKYLFRKEGQNVTLSCEQNLNHDAMYWYRQDPGQGLRLIYYSQIVNDFQKGDIAEGYSVSREKKESFPLTVTSAQKNPTAFYLCASIGGSSYNEQFFGPGTRLTVL.

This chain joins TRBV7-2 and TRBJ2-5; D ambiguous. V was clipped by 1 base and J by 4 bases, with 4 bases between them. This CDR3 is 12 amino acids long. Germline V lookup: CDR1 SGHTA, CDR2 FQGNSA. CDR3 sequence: CASSLERETQYF. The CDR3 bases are TGTGCCAGCAGCTTAGAAAGAGAGACCCAGTACTTC.

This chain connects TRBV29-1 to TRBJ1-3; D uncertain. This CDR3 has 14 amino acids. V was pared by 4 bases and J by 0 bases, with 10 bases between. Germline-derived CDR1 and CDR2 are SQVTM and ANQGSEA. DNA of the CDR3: TGCAGCGTTGCTGACTGGGGCTCTGGAAACACCATATATTTT. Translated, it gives CSVADWGSGNTIYF. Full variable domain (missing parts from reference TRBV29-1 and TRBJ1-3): SAVISQKPSRDICQRGTSLTIQCQVDSQVTMMFWYRQQPGQSLTLIATANQGSEATYESGFVIDKFPISRPNLTFSTLTVSNMSPEDSSIYLCSVADWGSGNTIYFGEGSWLTVV.

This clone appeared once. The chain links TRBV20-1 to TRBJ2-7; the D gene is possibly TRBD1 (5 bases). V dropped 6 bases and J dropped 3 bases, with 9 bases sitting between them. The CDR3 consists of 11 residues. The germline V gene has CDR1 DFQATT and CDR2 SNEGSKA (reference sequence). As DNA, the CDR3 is TGCAGTGCCGGACACAACTACGAGCAGTACTTC. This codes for CSAGHNYEQYF.